This T cell receptor beta chain derives from a study of blood T cells in healthy people across ages. V was clipped by 10 bases and J by 5 bases, with 12 bases between them. Looked up from germline, CDR1 is MDHEN and CDR2 is SYDVKM. This CDR3 comprises 12 residues. Primed by a sample-barcoded 5' primer and a J-beta primer mix, a second PCR proceeded for about 7 to 11 cycles. A template-switch adaptor that had 12 random nucleotides put a tag on each cDNA molecule. TCRdb processed the 5' RACE reads anew with MiXCR; each CDR3 protein has one entry. The sample comprises 650,000 to 950,000 distinct CDR3 sequences, around 43% of which are singletons, and about a fifth rests with the top ten. Extracted total RNA amounted to at least 5.5 micrograms for each sample.

Sequenced input: blood. This clonotype was obtained from a man between 60 and 70 years old in good health. V usage is TRBV28 and J usage is TRBJ1-5; no firm D call. CDR3 loop: CATTSFYQPQHF. DNA of the CDR3: TGTGCCACTACTAGCTTTTATCAGCCCCAGCATTTT. The full variable domain, its missing parts supplied by reference TRBV28 and TRBJ1-5, is DVKVTQSSRYLVKRTGEKVFLECVQDMDHENMFWYRQDPGLGLRLIYFSYDVKMKEKGDIPEGYSVSREKKERFSLILESASTNQTSMYLCATTSFYQPQHFGDGTRLSIL.